One and the same sample provided the 5 T cell receptor beta chains below, sequenced in a study of human T cells and chemical hapten exposure. TCRdb re-called the RACE reads with MiXCR, one entry per CDR3 protein. The data show some 360,000 distinct CDR3 sequences, roughly 4.6% seen once. Time point in this sample: pre-sensitization, week 0. Indicated treatment: therapeutic diphenylcyclopropenone sensitization with weekly scalp DPC. Source: whole blood, taken in connection with sensitization to the hapten diphenylcyclopropenone (DPC). The receptors here all came from a woman in her forties or fifties with alopecia areata. Some clones in this sample may be carry-over from other donors' samples.

V gene TRBV6-2 or TRBV6-3 combines with J gene TRBJ2-7; D possibly corresponds to TRBD1 (5 bases). This CDR3 region has 14 residues. CDR1 is MNHEY, CDR2 SVGEGT, per germline. Trimming left V 7 bases short and J 1 base short, with 14 bases between. This chain's CDR3 is CASNWQGRSYEQYF. Written as DNA, the CDR3 is TGTGCCAGCAACTGGCAGGGAAGGTCCTACGAGCAGTACTTC.

The sample holds many counts of this clonotype. The chain couples TRBV9 to TRBJ2-3; 7 nucleotides align to TRBD1. Losses at the gene ends were 4 bases for V and 7 bases for J; bases not matched to a gene: 12. Germline V gene data show CDR1 as SGDLS and CDR2 as YYNGEE. The CDR3 contains 15 residues. The CDR3 nucleotides read TGTGCCAGCAGCACCCGACAGGGCCCCCGGAATACGCAGTATTTT. Its protein is CASSTRQGPRNTQYF.

This clonotype was counted at least ten times. V usage is TRBV29-1 and J usage is TRBJ2-3; 9 bases line up with TRBD2. The V segment lost 4 bases and the J segment 2 bases; nucleotides outside the gene matches: 7. Germline V lookup: CDR1 SQVTM, CDR2 ANQGSEA. The CDR3 covers 15 residues. CDR3 in DNA: TGCAGCGTTGTTCTTAGCGGGAGCTACACAGATACGCAGTATTTT. It is translated as CSVVLSGSYTDTQYF.

This clonotype occurred a few times. The rearrangement uses TRBV6-1 and TRBJ1-1, with D possibly matching TRBD1 (6 bases). With 4 bases removed from V and 6 bases from J, the gap between germline ends came to 15 bases. Germline V CDR1 and CDR2: MNHNS, SASEGT. The CDR3 is 14 residues long. CDR3: CASSGGPLESEAFF. CDR3 coding DNA: TGTGCCAGCAGTGGGGGGCCCCTCGAGTCTGAAGCTTTCTTT.

In its sample, this clonotype was seen a few times. V gene TRBV11-2 combines with J gene TRBJ2-3; TRBD2 matches 15 bases. With 4 bases clipped from V and 3 bases from J, the junction kept 14 bases outside the gene matches. CDR1 and CDR2 (germline): SGHAT, FQNNGV. The CDR3 sequence is 20 residues long. The CDR3 spells CASSWGTSGRPPTGTDTQYF. Here the CDR3 DNA reads TGTGCCAGCAGCTGGGGGACTAGCGGGAGGCCCCCAACAGGGACAGATACGCAGTATTTT.